These T cell receptor beta chains were read from a single sample in a study of chemoradiotherapy in HPV16-positive cancers. The table came from immunoSEQ multiplex PCR; TCRdb's copy has only in-frame clones and leaves some out. The table lists tens of thousands of clones, around 80% of them singletons, with 3% to 4% in the top ten. The source material was blood, sampled from a patient who underwent chemoradiotherapy. These receptors were obtained from a human donor with HPV-associated anogenital cancer. Each CDR3 is given with its conserved first and last residue. The order of the fields is D gene, V gene, clone size, CDR3 length, J gene, CDR3 DNA, CDR3 protein. D genes are given only for firm matches. For some rows the clone size is stated as once, few or many, or as a class when expanded; others skip it.

d_gene: -; v_gene: TRBV6-6; abundance: -; len: 14; j_gene: TRBJ1-5; CDR3nt: TGTGCCAGCATCCACGGGGGGAGACGTCAGCCCCAGCATTTT; CDR3aa: CASIHGGRRQPQHF
d_gene: -; v_gene: TRBV5-1; abundance: -; len: 15; j_gene: TRBJ2-2; CDR3nt: TGCGCCAGCAGCTTGGATTTACGGGGAACCGGGGAGCTGTTTTTT; CDR3aa: CASSLDLRGTGELFF
d_gene: TRBD1; v_gene: TRBV6-7; abundance: few; len: 14; j_gene: TRBJ1-5; CDR3nt: TGTGCCAGCAGTGGGACAGGGAGGAATCAGCCCCAGCATTTT; CDR3aa: CASSGTGRNQPQHF
d_gene: -; v_gene: TRBV27; abundance: once; len: 15; j_gene: TRBJ1-6; CDR3nt: TGTGCCAGCAGACGCTCCTTTGTTGGGGATTCACCCCTCCACTTT; CDR3aa: CASRRSFVGDSPLHF
d_gene: -; v_gene: TRBV19; abundance: -; len: 15; j_gene: TRBJ1-1; CDR3nt: TGTGCCAGTAAAACTAGGGGGACAAGGGTCCCTGAAGCTTTCTTT; CDR3aa: CASKTRGTRVPEAFF
d_gene: -; v_gene: TRBV6-5; abundance: -; len: 15; j_gene: TRBJ2-2; CDR3nt: TGTGCCAGCAGTCTCAGGGGTCTCGGCACCGGGGAGCTGTTTTTT; CDR3aa: CASSLRGLGTGELFF
d_gene: -; v_gene: TRBV7-2; abundance: -; len: 13; j_gene: TRBJ1-5; CDR3nt: TGTGCCAGCAGCCCACAGGGAGATCAGCCCCAGCATTTT; CDR3aa: CASSPQGDQPQHF
d_gene: -; v_gene: TRBV7-2; abundance: -; len: 15; j_gene: TRBJ1-6; CDR3nt: TGTGCCAGCAGCTTCCAGGCTTTAGATAATTCACCCCTCCACTTT; CDR3aa: CASSFQALDNSPLHF
d_gene: -; v_gene: TRBV5-5; abundance: -; len: 14; j_gene: TRBJ2-4; CDR3nt: TGTGCCAGCAGCTTGGCAGCAGGGAGGAACATTCAGTACTTC; CDR3aa: CASSLAAGRNIQYF
d_gene: -; v_gene: TRBV7-6; abundance: -; len: 15; j_gene: TRBJ1-5; CDR3nt: TGTGCCAGCAGCCCAGGTTCAAATAGGGGTCAGCCCCAGCATTTT; CDR3aa: CASSPGSNRGQPQHF
d_gene: TRBD1; v_gene: TRBV2; abundance: -; len: 15; j_gene: TRBJ2-5; CDR3nt: TGTGCCAGCAGTGTAAACAGGGGGAATGAGGAGACCCAGTACTTC; CDR3aa: CASSVNRGNEETQYF
d_gene: -; v_gene: TRBV6-1; abundance: -; len: 15; j_gene: TRBJ1-6; CDR3nt: TGTGCCAGCAGTGAAGCGCTACAGGGAGGTTCACCCCTCCACTTT; CDR3aa: CASSEALQGGSPLHF
d_gene: -; v_gene: TRBV18; abundance: -; len: 16; j_gene: TRBJ1-4; CDR3nt: TGTGCCAGCTCACCTCTTCGAGGGGCAACTAATGAAAAACTGTTTTTT; CDR3aa: CASSPLRGATNEKLFF
d_gene: TRBD2; v_gene: TRBV6-4; abundance: -; len: 15; j_gene: TRBJ2-1; CDR3nt: TGTGCCAGCAGTCCCCTGGCGGGGGGTTACAATGAGCAGTTCTTC; CDR3aa: CASSPLAGGYNEQFF
d_gene: TRBD2; v_gene: TRBV6-1; abundance: -; len: 16; j_gene: TRBJ2-3; CDR3nt: TGTGCCAGCAGTGAAGAGCCGGGGGGGCACTCGGATACGCAGTATTTT; CDR3aa: CASSEEPGGHSDTQYF
d_gene: -; v_gene: TRBV19; abundance: -; len: 14; j_gene: TRBJ1-4; CDR3nt: TGTGCCAGTAGTTCCGGGACATATAATGAAAAACTGTTTTTT; CDR3aa: CASSSGTYNEKLFF
d_gene: -; v_gene: TRBV30; abundance: -; len: 14; j_gene: TRBJ2-6; CDR3nt: TGTGCCTGGAGTATGGACTCTGGGGCCAACGTCCTGACTTTC; CDR3aa: CAWSMDSGANVLTF
d_gene: TRBD1; v_gene: TRBV14; abundance: once; len: 15; j_gene: TRBJ2-1; CDR3nt: TGTGCCAGCAGCATCCTACAGGGGTCCTACAATGAGCAGTTCTTC; CDR3aa: CASSILQGSYNEQFF
d_gene: -; v_gene: TRBV9; abundance: -; len: 14; j_gene: TRBJ2-5; CDR3nt: TGTGCCAGCAGCGTAGATGTAGGGATGGAGACCCAGTACTTC; CDR3aa: CASSVDVGMETQYF
d_gene: -; v_gene: TRBV7-9; abundance: -; len: 14; j_gene: TRBJ1-1; CDR3nt: TGTGCCAGCAGGTTGGAGGGCAGCAACACTGAAGCTTTCTTT; CDR3aa: CASRLEGSNTEAFF
d_gene: -; v_gene: TRBV4-3; abundance: -; len: 14; j_gene: TRBJ2-5; CDR3nt: TGCGCCAGCAGCCCCGAAGGGGGGCGGGAGACCCAGTACTTC; CDR3aa: CASSPEGGRETQYF
d_gene: -; v_gene: TRBV19; abundance: -; len: 16; j_gene: TRBJ1-5; CDR3nt: TGTGCCAGTAGTATGATAAGGGTCCTTAGCAATCAGCCCCAGCATTTT; CDR3aa: CASSMIRVLSNQPQHF
d_gene: -; v_gene: TRBV18; abundance: -; len: 17; j_gene: TRBJ2-7; CDR3nt: TGTGCCAGCTCACCTCTTCCCCAAAAACAGGGCTCGAGCGAGCAGTACTTC; CDR3aa: CASSPLPQKQGSSEQYF
d_gene: -; v_gene: TRBV7-3; abundance: -; len: 11; j_gene: TRBJ2-1; CDR3nt: TGTGCCAGCAGGACTGGCAATGAGCAGTTCTTC; CDR3aa: CASRTGNEQFF
d_gene: -; v_gene: TRBV5-1; abundance: medium-sized; len: 14; j_gene: TRBJ1-1; CDR3nt: TGCGCCAGCAGCTTGTCTAAGTATTCCACTGAAGCTTTCTTT; CDR3aa: CASSLSKYSTEAFF
d_gene: -; v_gene: TRBV2; abundance: -; len: 13; j_gene: TRBJ1-6; CDR3nt: TGTGCCAGCAGTGACTCTGGGAATTCACCCCTCCACTTT; CDR3aa: CASSDSGNSPLHF
d_gene: -; v_gene: TRBV25-1; abundance: -; len: 16; j_gene: TRBJ2-1; CDR3nt: TGTGCCAGCAGTGAAGGGCGGGGGCTTTCCTACAATGAGCAGTTCTTC; CDR3aa: CASSEGRGLSYNEQFF
d_gene: TRBD1; v_gene: TRBV15; abundance: -; len: 16; j_gene: TRBJ2-7; CDR3nt: TGTGCCACCAGCAGCACATCCGGGACAGGGGGCATGGGACAGTACTTC; CDR3aa: CATSSTSGTGGMGQYF
d_gene: -; v_gene: TRBV7-9; abundance: -; len: 14; j_gene: TRBJ2-5; CDR3nt: TGTGCCAGCACCTTCGGCTCCGGAATAGAGACCCAGTACTTC; CDR3aa: CASTFGSGIETQYF
d_gene: -; v_gene: TRBV5-6; abundance: -; len: 15; j_gene: TRBJ1-5; CDR3nt: TGTGCCAGCAGCTACCCGGACGGGTTCCAAGGGCCCCAGCATTTT; CDR3aa: CASSYPDGFQGPQHF
d_gene: TRBD1; v_gene: TRBV5-1; abundance: once; len: 14; j_gene: TRBJ2-2; CDR3nt: TGCGCCAGCGCCGGGACAGTCTCCACCGGGGAGCTGTTTTTT; CDR3aa: CASAGTVSTGELFF
d_gene: TRBD1; v_gene: TRBV5-1; abundance: -; len: 13; j_gene: TRBJ1-2; CDR3nt: TGCGCCAGCAGCTCACAGGGGGATTATGGCTACACCTTC; CDR3aa: CASSSQGDYGYTF
d_gene: TRBD1; v_gene: TRBV19; abundance: -; len: 13; j_gene: TRBJ2-3; CDR3nt: TGTGCCAGTACCACAACAGGGGAAGATACGCAGTATTTT; CDR3aa: CASTTTGEDTQYF
d_gene: -; v_gene: TRBV7-9; abundance: -; len: 14; j_gene: TRBJ1-1; CDR3nt: TGTGCCAGCAGCCGGGACGCGGGGAACACTGAAGCTTTCTTT; CDR3aa: CASSRDAGNTEAFF
d_gene: TRBD1; v_gene: TRBV5-1; abundance: -; len: 15; j_gene: TRBJ1-6; CDR3nt: TGCGCCAGCAGCAGAGGGGGACAGGAGGATTCACCCCTCCACTTT; CDR3aa: CASSRGGQEDSPLHF
d_gene: -; v_gene: TRBV30; abundance: -; len: 14; j_gene: TRBJ2-3; CDR3nt: TGTGCCTGGACCAGACTAGTCCTTGCGGATACGCAGTATTTT; CDR3aa: CAWTRLVLADTQYF
d_gene: -; v_gene: TRBV4-3; abundance: -; len: 15; j_gene: TRBJ2-1; CDR3nt: TGCGCCAGCAGCCAAGGAAGAGGGTCTGGGAATGAGCAGTTCTTC; CDR3aa: CASSQGRGSGNEQFF
d_gene: TRBD1; v_gene: TRBV19; abundance: few; len: 15; j_gene: TRBJ1-2; CDR3nt: TGTGCCAGCCTTTGGGACAGGGATCAGGGGTATGGCTACACCTTC; CDR3aa: CASLWDRDQGYGYTF
d_gene: -; v_gene: TRBV2; abundance: -; len: 11; j_gene: TRBJ2-5; CDR3nt: TGTGCCAGCACGGCGGGGGAGACCCAGTACTTC; CDR3aa: CASTAGETQYF
d_gene: -; v_gene: TRBV25-1; abundance: -; len: 14; j_gene: TRBJ1-5; CDR3nt: TGTGCCAGCAGAGACTCAGGGAGCAATCAGCCCCAGCATTTT; CDR3aa: CASRDSGSNQPQHF
d_gene: TRBD1; v_gene: TRBV7-9; abundance: -; len: 16; j_gene: TRBJ1-2; CDR3nt: TGTGCCAGCAGCTTAGGAACAGGGGGAATTGGCTATGGCTACACCTTC; CDR3aa: CASSLGTGGIGYGYTF
d_gene: -; v_gene: TRBV19; abundance: -; len: 16; j_gene: TRBJ2-2; CDR3nt: TGTGCCAGTAGTAAGGGCCAGGGCGCGAACACCGGGGAGCTGTTTTTT; CDR3aa: CASSKGQGANTGELFF